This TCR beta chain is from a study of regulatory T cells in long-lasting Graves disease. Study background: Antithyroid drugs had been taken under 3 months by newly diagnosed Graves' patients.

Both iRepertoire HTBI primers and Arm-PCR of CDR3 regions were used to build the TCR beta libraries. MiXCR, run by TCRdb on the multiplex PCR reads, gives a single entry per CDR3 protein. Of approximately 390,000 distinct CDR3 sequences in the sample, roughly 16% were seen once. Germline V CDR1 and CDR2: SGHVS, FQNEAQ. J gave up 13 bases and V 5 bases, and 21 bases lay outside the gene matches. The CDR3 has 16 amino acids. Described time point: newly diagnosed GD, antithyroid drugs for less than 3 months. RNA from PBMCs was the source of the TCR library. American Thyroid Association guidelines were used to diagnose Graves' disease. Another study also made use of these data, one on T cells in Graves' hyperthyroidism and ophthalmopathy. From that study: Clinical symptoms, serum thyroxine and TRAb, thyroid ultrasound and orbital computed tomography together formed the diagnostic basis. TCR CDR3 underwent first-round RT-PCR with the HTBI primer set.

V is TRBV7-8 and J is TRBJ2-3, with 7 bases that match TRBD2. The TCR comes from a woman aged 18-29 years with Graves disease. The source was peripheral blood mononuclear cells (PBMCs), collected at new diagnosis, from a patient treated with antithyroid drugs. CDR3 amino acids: CASSAELAGGGSAEYF. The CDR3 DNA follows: TGTGCCAGCAGCGCTGAACTAGCCGGCGGGGGTTCAGCGGAGTATTTT.